This T cell receptor (beta chain) was captured by sequencing in a study of PD-L1 blockade in urothelial cancer. About the research overall: Blood gave a median around 150,000 T cells.

Sequencing used immunoSEQ multiplex PCR; TCRdb keeps in-frame clones, though not all of them. The table includes about 35,000 clones, 84% detected once. With V trimmed by 4 bases and J by 2 bases, 6 bases remained unmatched. Germline CDR1 SGHDT, CDR2 YYEEEE. The CDR3 runs to 15 residues. This clone was seen a handful of times. The time point: peripheral blood 6 weeks after treatment start. The rearrangement joins TRBV5-6 to TRBJ1-5, with 7 bases aligning to TRBD1. The source of this sequence is a man aged 40-49 years with urothelial cancer. The source was PBMCs, collected around atezolizumab (anti-PD-L1) treatment. CDR3 nucleotide sequence: TGTGCCAGCAGCGTAGCCACAGGGGGCAATCAGCCCCAGCATTTT. Its translation is CASSVATGGNQPQHF.